The 17 T cell receptor beta chains presented below share a single source sample, sequenced in a study of OX40 agonist ivuxolimab in advanced cancers. Sequencing was performed with immunoSEQ multiplex PCR; in TCRdb, only in-frame clones are kept and a portion is missing. The sample has about 62,000 clones, about 91% seen once. This specimen consisted of CD4+ or CD8+ T cells sorted from blood, obtained in a trial of the OX40 agonist ivuxolimab. The source is an adult with an advanced solid tumor such as melanoma, head and neck, liver or kidney cancer.

CDR3 amino acids: CASSLSQGAVYGYTF. The DNA of the CDR3 is TGCGCCAGCAGCTTGTCGCAGGGGGCGGTCTATGGCTACACCTTC. The chain joins TRBV5-1 to TRBJ1-2; 8 bases align to TRBD1. This CDR3 spans 15 amino acids. Germline CDR1 is SGHRS and CDR2 is YFSETQ. Trimming took 1 base from V and 4 from J; bases not matched to a gene: 6. The variable domain in full, with the rest retrieved from reference TRBV5-1 and TRBJ1-2, is KAGVTQTPRYLIKTRGQQVTLSCSPISGHRSVSWYQQTPGQGLQFLFEYFSETQRNKGNFPGRFSGRQFSNSRSEMNVSTLELGDSALYLCASSLSQGAVYGYTFGSGTRLTVV.

The chain joins TRBV19 to TRBJ2-1, with 7 bases identical to TRBD2. Trimming removed 1 base from V and 5 bases from J; junction bases left unmatched: 8. CDR1 is LNHDA and CDR2 is SQIVND in the germline V gene (reference sequence). The CDR3 has 16 residues. CDR3: CASSIGGGSFDNEQFF. Written as DNA, the CDR3 is TGTGCCAGTAGTATAGGAGGCGGGAGTTTCGACAATGAGCAGTTCTTC.

The chain has TRBV19 and TRBJ1-3, with D unclear. The CDR3 sequence is 14 residues long. With 3 bases removed from V and 0 bases from J, the gap between germline ends came to 6 bases. CDR1 is LNHDA, CDR2 SQIVND, per germline (reference sequence). CDR3 sequence reads: CASSMGNSGNTIYF. CDR3 sequence (DNA): TGTGCCAGTAGTATGGGGAACTCTGGAAACACCATATATTTT.

The J gene is TRBJ2-7, the V gene TRBV6-5; D not certain. V shed 4 bases and J shed 6 bases, with 10 bases lying between them. Germline V gene lookup returns CDR1 MNHEY and CDR2 SVGAGI. The length of the CDR3 is 12 residues. CDR3 in DNA: TGTGCCAGCAGTTCAACTGGGATCGAGCAGTACTTC. Its protein is CASSSTGIEQYF.

The chain couples TRBV7-2 to TRBJ2-7; TRBD1 matches at 10 bases. This CDR3 is 16 amino acids long. Germline trimming cut 5 bases from V and 5 bases from J; bases unmatched to any gene: 12. Germline CDR1 SGHTA, CDR2 FQGNSA. The chain's CDR3 is CASSRPLGQGSNEQYF. The CDR3 nucleotides read TGTGCCAGCAGCCGCCCATTGGGACAGGGGTCCAACGAGCAGTACTTC.

V usage is TRBV30 and J usage is TRBJ1-1; D may be TRBD1 (5 bases). This CDR3 is built from 12 residues. In germline, CDR1 is GTSNPN, CDR2 SVGIG (reference sequence). V lost 0 bases, J lost 6 bases, and 8 bases lay in between. This CDR3 is CAWSVQAPEAFF. The CDR3 region has the DNA TGTGCCTGGAGTGTACAGGCCCCTGAAGCTTTCTTT.

The DNA of the CDR3 is TGTGCCAGCAGCGTAGCCGACCGCTACGAGCAGTACTTC. Protein product: CASSVADRYEQYF. This chain connects TRBV9 to TRBJ2-7, with D uncertain. The CDR3 has 13 amino acids. Trimming pared 0 bases from V and 3 bases from J, leaving 7 bases between. Germline CDR1 is SGDLS and CDR2 is YYNGEE.

In DNA, the CDR3 is TGTGCCAGCAGTTTAGGCCAGTCCTACGAGCAGTACTTC. Translating gives CASSLGQSYEQYF. This chain connects TRBV27 to TRBJ2-7; D not certain. The CDR3 is 13 residues long. Looked up from germline, CDR1 is MNHEY and CDR2 is SMNVEV (reference sequence). V was cut by 2 bases and J by 1 base, with 6 bases left in between.

This clone was seen a single time. This sequence joins TRBV27 and TRBJ2-7; 9 nucleotides match TRBD2. Germline loops: CDR1 MNHEY, CDR2 SMNVEV (reference sequence). After removal of 6 bases from V and 4 bases from J, the junction contained 13 bases not matched to a gene. This CDR3 is built from 16 residues. As DNA, the CDR3 is TGTGCCAGCAGCTCCGTATGGCCTAGCGGGATTTACGAGCAGTACTTC. Protein: CASSSVWPSGIYEQYF.

The V gene is TRBV6-5, the J gene TRBJ1-2; the D gene is possibly TRBD1 (5 bases). Germline V lookup: CDR1 MNHEY, CDR2 SVGAGI. This CDR3 spans 16 amino acids. Deletions cut 0 bases from V and 7 bases from J, with 18 bases between. For the CDR3, the DNA is TGTGCCAGCAGTTACTCGAGTACGGGAGGGGAGGGTGGCTACACCTTC. The encoded protein is CASSYSSTGGEGGYTF.

The chain carries TRBV6-5 and TRBJ1-2; 9 bases match TRBD1. Germline V gives CDR1 MNHEY, CDR2 SVGAGI. Germline trimming cut 2 bases from V and 6 bases from J; bases unmatched to any gene: 4. The CDR3 extends over 14 amino acids. The CDR3 is CASSYVGQGNGYTF. The CDR3, as DNA: TGTGCCAGCAGTTACGTGGGACAGGGTAATGGCTACACCTTC.

The chain carries TRBV9 and TRBJ2-1; D perhaps matches TRBD2 (6 bases). Trimming shortened V by 3 bases and J by 7 bases, and 17 bases separated the two germline ends. This CDR3 has 15 residues. Germline V gene lookup returns CDR1 SGDLS and CDR2 YYNGEE. CDR3 sequence reads: CASSAAGGPGNEQFF. For the CDR3, the DNA is TGTGCCAGCAGCGCCGCCGGAGGGCCGGGAAATGAGCAGTTCTTC.

The gene calls are TRBV6-5 and TRBJ2-7, with 7 bases lining up with TRBD2. Germline lookup yields CDR1 MNHEY and CDR2 SVGAGI. The CDR3 contains 14 residues. V lost 0 bases to trimming and J lost 6 bases; unmatched junction nucleotides: 5. The CDR3 nucleotides are TGTGCCAGCAGTTACTCTGCGGGAGTTCTCGAGCAGTACTTC. This gives the protein CASSYSAGVLEQYF.

V and J are TRBV5-4 and TRBJ2-7; 8 nucleotides match TRBD2. The CDR3 extends over 15 amino acids. After removal of 4 bases from V and 6 bases from J, the junction contained 12 bases not matched to a gene. CDR1 and CDR2 (germline): SGHNT, YYREEE (reference sequence). The CDR3 sequence is CASSGMASGGGEQYF. In DNA, the CDR3 is TGTGCCAGCAGCGGTATGGCAAGCGGGGGTGGCGAGCAGTACTTC. The full variable domain, with the rest looked up from reference TRBV5-4 and TRBJ2-7, is ETGVTQSPTHLIKTRGQQVTLRCSSQSGHNTVSWYQQALGQGPQFIFQYYREEENGRGNFPPRFSGLQFPNYSSELNVNALELDDSALYLCASSGMASGGGEQYFGPGTRLTVT.

V and J are TRBV27 and TRBJ2-5; TRBD1 matches 8 bases. The V segment lost 5 bases and the J segment 5 bases; nucleotides outside the gene matches: 16. The germline V gene encodes CDR1 MNHEY and CDR2 SMNVEV (reference sequence). This CDR3 is built from 17 residues. This chain's CDR3 is CASSPALRRTGQETQYF. The DNA for the CDR3 is TGTGCCAGCAGTCCTGCGCTCAGGCGGACAGGGCAGGAGACCCAGTACTTC.

As DNA, the CDR3 is TGTGCCAGCAGCAAAGGGACTTCGACTAGCGGTAGCACAGATACGCAGTATTTT. This gives the protein CASSKGTSTSGSTDTQYF. This chain joins TRBV21-1 and TRBJ2-3; the table calls TRBD2, which could not be checked here. TRBV21-1 is classified as a pseudogene. There are 18 residues in the CDR3.

CDR3 amino acids: CASSTFLGAQHNEQFF. The CDR3 nucleotides are TGTGCCAGTAGTACTTTCCTAGGGGCACAGCACAATGAGCAGTTCTTC. This chain joins TRBV19 and TRBJ2-1; a weak D match, TRBD1 (5 bases). Germline-derived CDR1 and CDR2 are LNHDA and SQIVND (reference sequence). The V end lost 4 bases, the J end lost 5 bases, and 18 bases lay between the germline ends. There are 16 residues in the CDR3.